The sequence of this T cell receptor (beta chain) was determined in a study of low-dose radiotherapy and immunotherapy resistance in tumors. About the research overall: The study delivered 0.5 Gy per fraction every 2 weeks to Cohort 1, totaling 6.5 Gy.

TRAV and TRBV primers primed cDNA for both TCRalpha and TCRbeta. TCRs were put through 20 to 25 PCR cycles of amplification with Phusion. A constant-region primer and the V-primer adapter served as the primer pair. Isolated mRNA underwent amplification by in vitro transcription. A single record per CDR3 protein comes from TCRdb applying MiXCR to the reads. The sample consists of about 12,000 distinct CDR3 sequences, roughly four fifths of them appearing once. The V gene's germline CDR1 is LGHDT and CDR2 YNNKEL (reference sequence). The CDR3 is 15 residues long. V trimming: 0 bases; J trimming: 15 bases; junction bases outside the gene matches: 12.

This sequence originates from a human donor with advanced metastatic prostate, ovarian, gallbladder or colorectal cancer (not recorded which). This table probably holds off-target reads from a library built for another chain. The rearrangement joins TRBV3-1 to TRBJ2-1; 9 positions match TRBD2. In DNA form, the CDR3 reads TGTGCCAGCAGCCAAGATCCGGCGGTAGCGGGAGATCGGTTCTTC. This gives the protein CASSQDPAVAGDRFF.